This paragraph covers one T cell receptor (beta chain) sequence. Its antigen is undetermined. The data originate from a study of T cells in localized non-small cell lung cancer. General observations from the study: A median of around 60 of the top 100 tumor clones appeared in adjacent lung, which was paired and uninvolved. Uninvolved nearby lung showed the greatest T cell clonality, exceeding that found in tumor.

Generated by immunoSEQ multiplex PCR, the TCRdb table keeps only in-frame clones and is missing some. The sample has approximately 54,000 clones, 86% seen once. The junction had 4 bases not matched to a gene; V was cut back by 5 bases and J by 6 bases. Germline V CDR1 and CDR2: MNHEY, SVGAGI. This CDR3 is 13 amino acids long. The chain uses TRBV6-5 and TRBJ2-1; 7 bases are a match to TRBD1. This receptor was identified in a woman aged 40-69 years with stage I lung adenocarcinoma. The sample was peripheral blood, taken before any cancer treatment. CDR3 loop: CASSRRQGNEQFF. For the CDR3, the DNA is TGTGCCAGCAGTAGGAGACAGGGCAATGAGCAGTTCTTC.